This T cell receptor beta chain emerged from a study of blood T cells in healthy people across ages. For every donor, a draw yielded ten milliliters of peripheral blood. Isolated PBMCs totaled at least 7 million in each sample. Primed by a sample-barcoded 5' primer and a J-beta primer mix, a second PCR proceeded for about 7 to 12 cycles. Sequencing recovered at least 2.5 million CDR3-containing paired-end reads from each sample. Each CDR3 protein is one row after TCRdb ran MiXCR on the 5' RACE reads. Of just under 750,000 distinct CDR3 sequences in the sample, 22% were seen once. The germline V and J ends were trimmed by 0 bases and 1 base, with 9 bases remaining between them. This CDR3 contains 15 residues. Per the germline V gene, CDR1 is LNHNV and CDR2 is YYDKDF (reference sequence). Findings of the study overall: Changes in expanded clonotypes were possibly confounded, as the CMV status of donors was unknown.

About this clonotype itself: Its antigen is as yet unknown.

The clonotype was recovered from a man between 70 and 80 years old in good health. The sample consisted of blood. The chain is built from TRBV15 and TRBJ1-1, with D maybe TRBD1 (5 bases). CDR3 sequence: CATSRDLRGNTEAFF. CDR3 nucleotide sequence: TGTGCCACCAGCAGAGATTTGAGGGGGAACACTGAAGCTTTCTTT.